This T cell receptor (beta chain) was retrieved from a study of B cell selection in AIRE deficiency. CD4+CD127+ cells were sorted as the conventional CD4 T cells. Profiled with immunoSEQ multiplex PCR; TCRdb holds only in-frame clones, not every one. The sample lists fewer than 30,000 clones, around 97% occurring once. On this clone itself: Its matching antigen is unknown.

Study conclusions and caveats: With only TCRbeta sequenced, around 40% of shared healthy Treg sequences overlapped Tconv. About a third of healthy-shared Treg sequences were found among patient Tconv cells. AIRE-deficient Tconv and Treg repertoires matched healthy donors in TCRBV, CDR3 length, diversity.

The CDR3 contains 13 residues. Trimming shortened V by 5 bases and J by 7 bases, and 15 bases separated the two germline ends. From germline, CDR1 is SGHDT and CDR2 YYEEEE. This rearrangement joins TRBV5-6 to TRBJ1-2; D unresolved. The material sequenced was conventional CD4+ T cells sorted from PBMCs. The receptor comes from a human donor with AIRE deficiency. In DNA, the CDR3 is TGTGCCAGCAGTTTTACAGTGATAGGTGGCTACACCTTC. Amino acids: CASSFTVIGGYTF.